The 30 T cell receptor beta chains presented below share a single source sample, sequenced in a study of T cells in Graves' hyperthyroidism and ophthalmopathy. Amplified TCR beta CDR3 regions came from RNA transcripts. When the TCR CDR3 underwent first-round RT-PCR, the HTBI primer set was used. TCRdb independently ran MiXCR on the multiplex PCR reads; one entry per CDR3 protein. The table includes roughly 580,000 distinct CDR3 sequences, about 15% detected once. Sequencing input: blood. The receptors derive from a woman aged 25 to 39 with Graves' hyperthyroidism that later progressed to Graves' ophthalmopathy.

There are many counts of this clonotype. The chain carries TRBV6-5 and TRBJ2-7; D is ambiguous. The germline V and J ends were trimmed by 0 bases and 6 bases, with 12 bases remaining between them. CDR3 length: 14 residues. From germline, CDR1 is MNHEY and CDR2 SVGAGI. CDR3 loop: CASSYSSPDSEQYF. CDR3 in DNA: TGTGCCAGCAGTTACTCCTCCCCAGATTCCGAGCAGTACTTC.

This clonotype showed up many times. This sequence joins TRBV15 and TRBJ1-5, with D perhaps TRBD1 (5 bases). V dropped 7 bases and J dropped 3 bases, with 10 bases sitting between them. The germline CDR1 and CDR2 sequences are LNHNV and YYDKDF (reference sequence). The CDR3 contains 13 residues. As DNA, the CDR3 is TGTGCCACCAACCAGGGTACCAATCAGCCCCAGCATTTT. Translating it yields CATNQGTNQPQHF. Full variable domain (rest looked up from reference TRBV15 and TRBJ1-5): DAMVIQNPRYQVTQFGKPVTLSCSQTLNHNVMYWYQQKSSQAPKLLFHYYDKDFNNEADTPDNFQSRRPNTSFCFLDIRSPGLGDTAMYLCATNQGTNQPQHFGDGTRLSIL.

This clonotype was seen many times. V gene TRBV24-1 combines with J gene TRBJ2-2; 10 bases map to TRBD1. Trimming took 5 bases from V and 2 from J; bases not matched to a gene: 7. Germline assignment: CDR1 KGHDR and CDR2 SFDVKD. The CDR3 is 17 amino acids. CDR3 coding DNA: TGTGCCACCAGTGGCGACAGGGGGCGAACAAACACCGGGGAGCTGTTTTTT. This encodes CATSGDRGRTNTGELFF.

This clonotype appeared many times. This sequence joins TRBV6-1 and TRBJ1-5; 9 bases agree with TRBD1. With V trimmed by 5 bases and J by 6 bases, 8 bases remained unmatched. CDR1 and CDR2 (germline): MNHNS, SASEGT. This CDR3 has 15 residues. The CDR3: CASSMTGTGIQPQHF. The CDR3 DNA is TGTGCCAGCAGTATGACCGGGACAGGGATTCAGCCCCAGCATTTT.

This clonotype came up many times. The chain uses TRBV3-1 and TRBJ1-1; D gene ambiguous. Germline-derived CDR1 and CDR2 are LGHDT and YNNKEL (reference sequence). V lost 3 bases, J lost 0 bases, and 8 bases lay in between. This CDR3 region has 14 residues. This chain's CDR3 is CASSHGLMNTEAFF. CDR3 sequence (DNA): TGTGCCAGCAGCCACGGGCTGATGAACACTGAAGCTTTCTTT.

The gene calls are TRBV19 and TRBJ2-4; tentative D call: TRBD2 (6 bases). Germline-derived CDR1 and CDR2 are LNHDA and SQIVND (reference sequence). The V and J ends lost 3 bases and 1 base respectively, with 10 bases between them. The CDR3 totals 15 residues. The CDR3 loop is CASSMEGPAKNIQYF. The DNA for the CDR3 is TGTGCCAGTAGTATGGAGGGACCCGCCAAAAACATTCAGTACTTC.

In its sample, this clonotype was seen a few times. The rearrangement links TRBV30 to TRBJ2-1; 16 bases match TRBD2. The germline CDR1 and CDR2 sequences are GTSNPN and SVGIG (reference sequence). The CDR3 is 12 residues long. Trimming cost V 8 bases and J 15 bases; bases outside gene matches: 7. The chain's CDR3 is CARGLAGGVRFF. CDR3 nucleotides: TGTGCCCGGGGACTAGCGGGAGGGGTTCGGTTCTTC.

This clonotype came up a few times. The V gene is TRBV3-1, the J gene TRBJ1-2; a possible D gene is TRBD1 (6 bases). The V end lost 0 bases, the J end lost 5 bases, and 16 bases lay between the germline ends. The CDR3 runs to 16 residues. Per germline, CDR1 LGHDT and CDR2 YNNKEL (reference sequence). As DNA, the CDR3 is TGTGCCAGCAGCCAAGATACAGGGAGGCACGGATATGGCTACACCTTC. Its translation: CASSQDTGRHGYGYTF.

Points on this clonotype: In this CDR3 the conserved last residue, phenylalanine or tryptophan, is missing, so a read error is likely. This rearrangement joins TRBV2 to TRBJ2-1; 8 nucleotides match TRBD2. Trimming cost V 9 bases and J 5 bases; bases outside gene matches: 12. Germline V gives CDR1 SNHLY, CDR2 FYNNEI. This CDR3 is built from 15 residues. This chain's CDR3 is CASTERERTHNEQFV. The CDR3 DNA sequence: TGTGCCAGTACCGAGCGGGAGAGGACCCACAATGAGCAGTTCGTC.

This clonotype was picked up a small number of times. The chain employs TRBV5-1 and TRBJ1-2, with a weak D call TRBD1 (6 bases). The CDR3 runs 16 residues. Trimming took 0 bases from V and 0 from J, leaving 12 bases between them. Per the germline V gene, CDR1 is SGHRS and CDR2 is YFSETQ. In DNA form, the CDR3 reads TGCGCCAGCAGCTTGGCCGACAGGACAGCTAACTATGGCTACACCTTC. Translating it yields CASSLADRTANYGYTF.

There are a few counts of this clonotype. The chain employs TRBV7-9 and TRBJ2-3; TRBD1 agrees at 10 bases. The CDR3 loop spans 18 amino acids. The germline V gene has CDR1 SEHNR and CDR2 FQNEAQ (reference sequence). V lost 4 bases and J lost 4; bases outside the gene matches: 14. The CDR3 spells CASSSPTDRGRFSDTQYF. CDR3 nucleotides: TGTGCCAGCAGCTCCCCCACCGACAGGGGGCGCTTCTCAGATACGCAGTATTTT.

This clonotype appeared once. One base away lies a much larger clone, so this may be a sequencing read error. The chain couples TRBV5-1 to TRBJ1-2, with D uncertain. This CDR3 spans 14 amino acids. CDR1 is SGHRS, CDR2 YFSETQ, per germline. CDR3 protein: CASSLGRVDHGCTF. The CDR3 DNA reads TGCGCCAGCAGCTTGGGAAGGGTCGACCATGGCTGCACCTTC.

The sample holds a few counts of this clonotype. The chain joins TRBV19 to TRBJ2-1; 9 positions agree with TRBD1. Germline trimming cut 5 bases from V and 2 bases from J; bases unmatched to any gene: 7. Looked up from germline, CDR1 is LNHDA and CDR2 is SQIVND (reference sequence). This CDR3 comprises 16 residues. This CDR3 reads CASSVGTGWPYNEQFF. CDR3 nucleotide sequence: TGTGCCAGTAGTGTCGGGACAGGGTGGCCCTACAATGAGCAGTTCTTC.

This clonotype showed up many times. The rearrangement uses TRBV27 and TRBJ1-1, with D unclear. This CDR3 comprises 14 residues. V was cut by 2 bases and J by 1 base, with 8 bases left in between. Germline assignment: CDR1 MNHEY and CDR2 SMNVEV (reference sequence). For the CDR3, the DNA is TGTGCCAGCAGTTTAAAGAAAAGGAACACTGAAGCTTTCTTT. Encoded protein: CASSLKKRNTEAFF.

The chain links TRBV18 to TRBJ2-2, with 12 nucleotides matching TRBD1. V lost 3 bases to trimming and J lost 4 bases; unmatched junction nucleotides: 6. The CDR3 is made up of 17 amino acids. Germline V gene sequence: CDR1 KGHSH, CDR2 LQKENI. CDR3 bases: TGTGCCAGCTCACCGTTCCGGGACAGGGGGCGCACCGGGGAGCTGTTTTTT. Amino acid sequence: CASSPFRDRGRTGELFF.

The V call is TRBV7-9, the J call TRBJ2-5; 9 bases fit TRBD2. Germline CDR1 is SEHNR and CDR2 is FQNEAQ (reference sequence). V shed 5 bases and J 10 bases; nucleotides not matched to a gene: 14. The CDR3 sequence is 15 residues long. DNA for the CDR3: TGTGCCAGCAGCCCTATCCGCGGGAGGGCCAGGAGCCAGTACTTC. Its protein is CASSPIRGRARSQYF.

This clonotype was counted a single time. The chain has TRBV19 and TRBJ2-1; 10 bases align to TRBD1. Germline V gene data show CDR1 as LNHDA and CDR2 as SQIVND (reference sequence). The CDR3 contains 17 residues. Trimming cost V 5 bases and J 2 bases; bases outside gene matches: 9. The chain's CDR3 is CASSPHLGQGAYNEQFF. In DNA, the CDR3 is TGTGCCAGTAGTCCTCACCTCGGACAGGGGGCCTACAATGAGCAGTTCTTC. The entire variable domain, with the rest obtained from reference TRBV19 and TRBJ2-1, is as follows: DGGITQSPKYLFRKEGQNVTLSCEQNLNHDAMYWYRQDPGQGLRLIYYSQIVNDFQKGDIAEGYSVSREKKESFPLTVTSAQKNPTAFYLCASSPHLGQGAYNEQFFGPGTRLTVL.

This clonotype was detected only a few times. This CDR3 reads CATSVLAGGRNEQFF. DNA for the CDR3: TGTGCCACCAGTGTCTTAGCGGGAGGGCGAAATGAGCAGTTCTTC. J is TRBJ2-1 and V is TRBV24-1; 11 nucleotides match TRBD2. Per the germline V gene, CDR1 is KGHDR and CDR2 is SFDVKD. With 5 bases clipped from V and 7 bases from J, the junction kept 6 bases outside the gene matches. The CDR3 consists of 15 residues.

This clonotype was detected ten times or more. This chain connects TRBV13 to TRBJ2-5; 7 positions match TRBD1. V shed 1 base, J shed 1 base, and the junction held 9 bases outside the gene matches. Germline lookup yields CDR1 PRHDT and CDR2 FYEKMQ (reference sequence). The CDR3 spans 17 residues. CDR3 in DNA: TGTGCCAGCAGCTTAGTAGGCTTCCGGGACAGCCAAGAGACCCAGTACTTC. It yields the protein CASSLVGFRDSQETQYF.

Many counts were recorded for this clonotype. The CDR3 DNA reads as TGTGCCAGCAGCCGAAGGCCGGGAGTTAATTCACCCCTCCACTTT. It encodes CASSRRPGVNSPLHF. The chain carries TRBV11-2 and TRBJ1-6, with unresolved D. CDR1 SGHAT and CDR2 FQNNGV come from the germline V gene. V dropped 5 bases and J dropped 6 bases, with 14 bases sitting between them. The CDR3 totals 15 residues.

At least ten counts were recorded for this clonotype. CDR3 nucleotide sequence: TGTGCCAGCTCACCGGGCACCGACAATGAGCAGTTCTTC. This encodes CASSPGTDNEQFF. The chain is built from TRBV18 and TRBJ2-1; no clear D gene. The germline gives CDR1 KGHSH, CDR2 LQKENI. Trimming removed 3 bases at V and 5 bases at J, with 8 bases between. This CDR3 has 13 residues.

This clonotype is a singleton in its sample. A much larger clone differs from this one at a single base, so this may be a read error. The J gene is TRBJ2-1, the V gene TRBV30; D gene unclear. CDR1 and CDR2 from the germline V gene are GTSNPN and SVGIG (reference sequence). This CDR3 comprises 14 residues. In nucleotides, the CDR3 is TGTCCCTGGAGTGTGCCCTTCTCCTACAATGAGCAGTTCTTC. Protein sequence: CPWSVPFSYNEQFF.

The chain uses TRBV18 and TRBJ1-1; D gene unclear. V was trimmed by 2 bases and J by 0 bases, leaving 7 bases between them. The germline CDR1 and CDR2 sequences are KGHSH and LQKENI. The CDR3 spans 14 residues. CDR3 nucleotides: TGTGCCAGCTCACCAGCCGCAATGAACACTGAAGCTTTCTTT. This gives the protein CASSPAAMNTEAFF.

The chain employs TRBV5-1 and TRBJ2-6; no reliable D call. The CDR3 runs to 12 residues. From germline, CDR1 is SGHRS and CDR2 YFSETQ. V was shortened by 6 bases and J by 4 bases, with 5 bases between the two germline ends. The CDR3 bases are TGCGCCAGCATGGGGGGGGCCAACGTCCTGACTTTC. Translating gives CASMGGANVLTF.

This clonotype was counted at least ten times. The chain employs TRBV27 and TRBJ2-7; D is perhaps TRBD1 or TRBD2 (6 bases each). CDR1 and CDR2 from the germline V gene are MNHEY and SMNVEV (reference sequence). This CDR3 region has 15 residues. Deletions cut 6 bases from V and 4 bases from J, with 19 bases between. The CDR3 loop is CASRDFAGQPYEQYF. The CDR3 nucleotides read TGTGCCAGCAGGGATTTCGCGGGACAACCTTACGAGCAGTACTTC.

This clonotype was found many times. The J gene is TRBJ2-1, the V gene TRBV28; 11 bases align to TRBD2. V gave up 6 bases and J gave up 5 bases; unmatched junction bases: 6. This CDR3 contains 15 residues. Germline loops: CDR1 MDHEN, CDR2 SYDVKM. The CDR3: CASRLAGGPHNEQFF. In DNA form, the CDR3 reads TGTGCCAGCAGATTAGCGGGAGGGCCTCACAATGAGCAGTTCTTC.

This clonotype was counted at least ten times. The genes are TRBV7-6 and TRBJ2-2; 7 bases match TRBD2. V shed 5 bases, J shed 0 bases, and the junction held 6 bases outside the gene matches. This CDR3 region has 16 residues. CDR1 is SGHVS and CDR2 is FNYEAQ in the germline V gene. CDR3 sequence: CASSTGRFANTGELFF. In nucleotides, the CDR3 is TGTGCCAGCAGCACCGGGAGGTTTGCGAACACCGGGGAGCTGTTTTTT. Full variable domain (rest looked up from reference TRBV7-6 and TRBJ2-2): GAGVSQSPRYKVTKRGQDVALRCDPISGHVSLYWYRQALGQGPEFLTYFNYEAQQDKSGLPNDRFSAERPEGSISTLTIQRTEQRDSAMYRCASSTGRFANTGELFFGEGSRLTVL.

This clonotype was observed a handful of times. CDR3 loop: CASTAPGGNTEAFF. In nucleotides, the CDR3 is TGTGCCAGCACTGCCCCCGGGGGGAACACTGAAGCTTTCTTT. The chain recombines TRBV6-9 with TRBJ1-1; D might be TRBD1 (5 bases). CDR1 MNHGY and CDR2 SVAAGI come from the germline V gene. The CDR3 covers 14 residues. Trimming took off 7 bases at V and 1 base at J, with 13 bases between the two ends.

This clonotype was detected many times. V is TRBV2 and J is TRBJ2-6; unclear D gene. The CDR3 consists of 17 residues. Trimming left V 3 bases short and J 2 bases short, with 14 bases between. CDR1 and CDR2 from the germline V gene are SNHLY and FYNNEI. In DNA form, the CDR3 reads TGTGCCAGCAGTGAGGCGTACAGTTCGGCTGGGGCCAACGTCCTGACTTTC. Amino acid sequence: CASSEAYSSAGANVLTF.

This sequence joins TRBV20-1 and TRBJ2-1; D is undetermined. The V gene's germline CDR1 is DFQATT and CDR2 SNEGSKA (reference sequence). This CDR3 spans 14 amino acids. Between the trimmed V and J ends, which lost 1 base and 3 bases, there was a span of 10 bases. CDR3 region: CSARVDNGYNEQFF. In nucleotides, the CDR3 is TGCAGTGCTAGAGTGGATAACGGCTACAATGAGCAGTTCTTC.